This TCR beta chain came from a study of T cells in Graves' hyperthyroidism and ophthalmopathy. Details on this clonotype: Antigen unknown. This may stem from a read error, because a much larger clone lies one nucleotide away.

The source material, RNA transcripts, was used to amplify TCR beta CDR3 regions. Primed by the HTBI set, a first-round RT-PCR was run on the TCR CDR3. TCRdb independently ran MiXCR on the multiplex PCR reads; one entry per CDR3 protein. This sample yields about 660,000 distinct CDR3 sequences, of which 40% to 55% are seen a single time; 7% to 7.5% belongs to the top ten. Study-wide results and limits: The model identified upcoming ophthalmopathy a median around 6 months ahead of onset.

Thyroid ultrasound and orbital computed tomography, with clinical symptoms and serum thyroxine and TRAb, informed diagnoses. Sequences were obtained from peripheral blood or thyroid tissue (not recorded which). This clonotype was obtained from an adult man with Graves' disease, either hyperthyroidism or ophthalmopathy (not recorded which).

The CDR3 nucleotides read TGCGCCAGCCGCTCCGGGACAGACGGAAACACCATATATTTT. Protein product: CASRSGTDGNTIYF. This chain links TRBV5-1 with TRBJ1-3; 7 bases are shared with TRBD1. The trim removed 7 bases at V and 4 bases at J, leaving 8 bases unmatched. Germline-derived CDR1 and CDR2 are SGHRS and YFSETQ. The length of the CDR3 is 14 residues.